The subject of this entry is one T cell receptor (beta chain). The antigen remains undetermined. The data derive from a study of T-cell reconstitution after alpha-beta-depleted transplantation in children. Study-wide results and caveats: Newly generated T cells supplied most T-cell counts and diversity one year post-transplant. After transplant, high TCRbeta diversity at day 60 in some patients arose from surviving recipient T cells and thymic progenitors.

This CDR3 region has 17 residues. The ends were cut back, 3 bases at V and 6 bases at J, with 20 bases in the middle. The germline V gene has CDR1 LNHNV and CDR2 YYDKDF (reference sequence). Library preparation (for TCRbeta) was performed with unique molecular identifiers. TCRdb re-called the PCR reads with MiXCR, one entry per CDR3 protein. The profile shows fewer than 550,000 distinct CDR3 sequences, about 16% of them singletons. The chain joins TRBV15 to TRBJ2-2, with D unresolved. The sample consisted of PBMCs, mostly from graft donor cells, taken 360 days after TCRalphabeta/CD19-depleted stem cell transplant. This sequence originates from a boy younger than two who had a stem cell transplant for Wiskott-Aldrich syndrome, so the T cells may come from the graft donor. CDR3 loop: CATSSFRPFFVPGELFF. In DNA form, the CDR3 reads TGTGCCACCAGCAGTTTTAGGCCATTCTTTGTCCCCGGGGAGCTGTTTTTT.